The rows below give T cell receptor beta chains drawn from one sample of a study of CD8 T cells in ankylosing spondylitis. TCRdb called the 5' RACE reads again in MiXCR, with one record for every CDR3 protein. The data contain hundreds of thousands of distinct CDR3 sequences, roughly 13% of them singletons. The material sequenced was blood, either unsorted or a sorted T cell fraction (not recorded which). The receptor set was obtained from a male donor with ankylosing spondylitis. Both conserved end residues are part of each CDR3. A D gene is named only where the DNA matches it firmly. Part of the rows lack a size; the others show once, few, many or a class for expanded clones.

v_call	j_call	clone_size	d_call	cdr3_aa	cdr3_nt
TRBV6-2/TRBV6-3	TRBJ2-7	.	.	CASSNPTRGLFYEQYF	TGTGCCAGCAGTAACCCGACAAGAGGACTATTCTACGAGCAGTACTTC
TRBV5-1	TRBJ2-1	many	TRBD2	CASSAGTSGYNEQFF	TGCGCCAGCAGCGCCGGGACTAGCGGGTACAATGAGCAGTTCTTC
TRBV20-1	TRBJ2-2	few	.	CSAYRRLGGELFF	TGCAGTGCTTACCGGCGGCTCGGCGGGGAGCTGTTTTTT
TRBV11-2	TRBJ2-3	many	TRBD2	CASSLTIAGAADTQYF	TGTGCCAGCAGCTTAACGATAGCGGGAGCCGCAGATACGCAGTATTTT
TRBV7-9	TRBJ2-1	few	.	CASSLGTDFF	TGTGCCAGCAGCTTAGGGACAGATTTCTTC
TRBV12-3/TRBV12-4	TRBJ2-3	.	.	CASTGISTDTQYF	TGTGCCAGCACGGGGATTAGCACAGATACGCAGTATTTT
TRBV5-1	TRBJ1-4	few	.	CASSPPDAYEKLFF	TGCGCCAGCAGCCCCCCGGACGCTTATGAAAAACTGTTTTTT
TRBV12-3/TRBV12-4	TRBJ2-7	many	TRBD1	CASNRDRGYEQYF	TGTGCCAGCAATAGGGACAGGGGCTACGAGCAGTACTTC
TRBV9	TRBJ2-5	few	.	CASSVAGAETQYF	TGTGCCAGCAGCGTAGCCGGGGCAGAGACCCAGTACTTC
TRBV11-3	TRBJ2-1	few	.	CASSSRVLDEQFF	TGTGCCAGCAGCTCTAGAGTTCTCGATGAGCAGTTCTTC
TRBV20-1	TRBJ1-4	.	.	CSARGLRGQDEKLFF	TGCAGTGCTAGAGGTCTTCGCGGGCAGGACGAAAAACTGTTTTTT
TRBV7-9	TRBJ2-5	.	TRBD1	CASSATGVETQYF	TGTGCCAGCAGCGCGACAGGGGTGGAGACCCAGTACTTC
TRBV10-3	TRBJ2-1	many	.	CAISEPPNNEQFF	TGTGCCATCAGTGAGCCCCCAAACAATGAGCAGTTCTTC
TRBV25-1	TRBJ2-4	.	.	CASSGGSRLGGNIQYF	TGTGCCAGCAGTGGGGGGAGTAGGCTTGGGGGAAACATTCAGTACTTC
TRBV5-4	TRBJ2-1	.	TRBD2	CASSYVGPGTSGRWYNEQFF	TGTGCCAGCAGCTACGTCGGCCCCGGGACTAGCGGGAGGTGGTACAATGAGCAGTTCTTC
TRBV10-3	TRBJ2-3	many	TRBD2	CASLNSGMVTDTQYF	TGTGCCAGCTTGAATAGCGGGATGGTGACAGATACGCAGTATTTT
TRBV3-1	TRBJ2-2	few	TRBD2	CASTFIGGGQTGELFF	TGTGCCAGCACTTTCATCGGGGGGGGGCAGACCGGGGAGCTGTTTTTT
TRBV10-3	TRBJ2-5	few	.	CARKGEQETQYF	TGTGCCAGAAAGGGAGAGCAAGAGACCCAGTACTTC
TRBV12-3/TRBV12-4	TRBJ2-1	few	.	CASSLGPPGYNEQFF	TGTGCCAGCAGTTTAGGCCCCCCCGGGTACAATGAGCAGTTCTTC
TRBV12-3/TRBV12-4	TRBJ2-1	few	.	CASSPGASSADNEQFF	TGTGCCAGCAGTCCAGGGGCCTCTAGCGCCGACAATGAGCAGTTCTTC
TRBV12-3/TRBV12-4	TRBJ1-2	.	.	CASSPTIGTALGYTF	TGTGCCAGCAGCCCTACTATCGGGACCGCGCTAGGCTACACCTTC
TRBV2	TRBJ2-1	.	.	CASKGFTYNEQFF	TGTGCCAGCAAGGGATTTACCTACAATGAGCAGTTCTTC
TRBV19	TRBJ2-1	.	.	CASMSGPFNEQFF	TGTGCCAGTATGAGCGGGCCATTCAATGAGCAGTTCTTC